The rows below give T cell receptor beta chains drawn from one sample of a study of shared clonotypes between healthy human individuals. Using immunoSEQ multiplex PCR, the repertoire was profiled, and TCRdb retains in-frame clones only, with some absent. The sample records fewer than 400,000 clones, approximately 79% being singletons. The sample consisted of memory CD4+ T cells sorted from blood. The receptors here all came from a man aged 30-40 years in good health. Both conserved end residues are trimmed from each CDR3. A D gene is named only where the DNA matches it firmly.

D	V	CDR3
TRBD1	TRBV5-6	ASSADRDRGLYEQY
TRBD2	TRBV7-2	ASSSSQIAGHMYEQY
-	TRBV11-2	ASSAIDSSAGKQY
TRBD2	TRBV19	ASIRAGGPHEQF
TRBD2	TRBV28	ASKREGYTGELF
TRBD1	TRBV6-6	ASSRTPGQGDQPQH
-	TRBV6-5	ASGPGGYT
-	TRBV28	ASRPSGANTGELF
-	TRBV2	ASSGIGAGNTIY
TRBD2	TRBV6-5	ASSRRESDTQY
-	TRBV28	ASRSTVNTGELF
-	TRBV27	ASSWTLGKETQY
TRBD2	TRBV11-3	ASSRSSGSGYEQY
TRBD1	TRBV29-1	SVLPGQTRTDTQY
TRBD1	TRBV2	ASRLGTGYEYNEQF
-	TRBV7-8	ASSYRQRNTEAF
-	TRBV5-1	ASSLTGVRSDTQY
-	TRBV5-1	ASSSRLGEDTEAF
-	TRBV9	ASTDNYGYT
-	TRBV4-1	ASSQGRAGYT
-	TRBV27	ASRYGQSNTEAF
-	TRBV7-2	ASSLRLGGFEQF
-	TRBV7-2	ASSLRETEAF
-	TRBV6-1	ASSEIRALEKLF
TRBD1	TRBV11-3	ASSATGTGSYEQY
-	TRBV4-3	ASSGRIRADTQY
TRBD2	TRBV10-3	AISRTSGDTDTQY
-	TRBV2	ASNPTGLHNQPQH
-	TRBV7-9	ASMDRGDTQY